The entry below gives a single T cell receptor (beta chain) sequence along with its context. Antigen specificity is unknown. The record originates from a study of CD8 T cells in ankylosing spondylitis. MiXCR, run by TCRdb on the 5' RACE reads, gives a single entry per CDR3 protein. This sample has about 150,000 distinct CDR3 sequences, with under 55% found just once. The V gene's germline CDR1 is MNHEY and CDR2 SVGAGI. V was shortened by 2 bases and J by 6 bases, with 15 bases between the two germline ends. This CDR3 is built from 15 residues. Findings of the study overall: Seven to nine highly homologous variants formed a TCR beta motif that appeared characteristic of ankylosing spondylitis blood.

The chain carries TRBV6-5 and TRBJ2-3; tentatively, D is TRBD1 (7 bases). Sequencing input: synovial fluid, either unsorted or a sorted T cell fraction (not recorded which). The sequence was collected from a male donor with ankylosing spondylitis. CDR3 residues: CASSYSTPGGDTQYF. The CDR3 coding sequence is TGTGCCAGCAGTTACAGCACTCCAGGGGGGGATACGCAGTATTTT.